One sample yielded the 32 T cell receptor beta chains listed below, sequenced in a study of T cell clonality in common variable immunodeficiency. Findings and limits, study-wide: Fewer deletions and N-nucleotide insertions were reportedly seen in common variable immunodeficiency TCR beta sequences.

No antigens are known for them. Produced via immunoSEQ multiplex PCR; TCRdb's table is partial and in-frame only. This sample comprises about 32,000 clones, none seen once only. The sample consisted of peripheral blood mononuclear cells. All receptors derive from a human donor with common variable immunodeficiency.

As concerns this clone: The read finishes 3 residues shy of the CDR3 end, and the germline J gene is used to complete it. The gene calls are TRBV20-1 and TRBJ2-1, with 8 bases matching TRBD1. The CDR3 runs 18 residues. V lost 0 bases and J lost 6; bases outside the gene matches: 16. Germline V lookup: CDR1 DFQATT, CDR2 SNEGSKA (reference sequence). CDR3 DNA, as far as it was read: TGCAGTGCTAGAGATAGCCGTAGACCAGGACAGGGCGTCAATGAG. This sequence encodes CSARDSRRPGQGVNE. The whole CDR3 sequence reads CSARDSRRPGQGVNEQFF.

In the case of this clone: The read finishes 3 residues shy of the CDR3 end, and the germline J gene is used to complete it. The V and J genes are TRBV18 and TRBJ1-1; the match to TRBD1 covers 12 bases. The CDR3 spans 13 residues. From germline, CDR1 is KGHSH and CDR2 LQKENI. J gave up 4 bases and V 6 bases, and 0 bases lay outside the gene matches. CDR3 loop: CASSGQGATEAFF. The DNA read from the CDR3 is TGTGCCAGCTCGGGACAGGGGGCCACTGAA.

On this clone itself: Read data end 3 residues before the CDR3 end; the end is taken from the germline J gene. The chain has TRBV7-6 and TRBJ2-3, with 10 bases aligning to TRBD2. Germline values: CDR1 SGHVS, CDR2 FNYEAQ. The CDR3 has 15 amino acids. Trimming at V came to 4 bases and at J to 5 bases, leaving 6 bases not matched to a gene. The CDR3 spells CASSSLAGVLDTQYF. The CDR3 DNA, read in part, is TGTGCCAGCAGCTCTCTAGCGGGGGTGTTAGATACG.

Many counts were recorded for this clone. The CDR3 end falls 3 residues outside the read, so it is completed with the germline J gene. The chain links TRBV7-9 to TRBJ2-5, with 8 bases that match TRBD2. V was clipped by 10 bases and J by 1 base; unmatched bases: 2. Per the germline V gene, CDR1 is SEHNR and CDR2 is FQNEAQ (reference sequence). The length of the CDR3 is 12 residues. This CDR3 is CATRGGQETQYF. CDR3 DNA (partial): TGTGCCACTCGGGGGGGCCAAGAGACC.

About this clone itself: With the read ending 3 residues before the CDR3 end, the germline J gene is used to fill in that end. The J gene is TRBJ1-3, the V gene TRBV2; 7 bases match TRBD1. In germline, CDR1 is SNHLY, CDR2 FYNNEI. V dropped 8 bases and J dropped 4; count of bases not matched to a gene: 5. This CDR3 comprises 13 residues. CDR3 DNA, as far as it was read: TGTGCCAGCTCAGACAGGGTAGGAAACACC. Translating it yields CASSDRVGNT. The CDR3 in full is CASSDRVGNTIYF.

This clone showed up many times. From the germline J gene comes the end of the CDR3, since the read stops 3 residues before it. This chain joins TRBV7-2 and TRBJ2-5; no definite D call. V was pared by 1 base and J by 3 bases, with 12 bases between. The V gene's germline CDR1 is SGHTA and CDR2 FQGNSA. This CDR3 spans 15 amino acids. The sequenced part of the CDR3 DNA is TGTGCCAGCAGCTTAGTAGGGTCAAATAAAGAGACC. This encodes CASSLVGSNKET. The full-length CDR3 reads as CASSLVGSNKETQYF.

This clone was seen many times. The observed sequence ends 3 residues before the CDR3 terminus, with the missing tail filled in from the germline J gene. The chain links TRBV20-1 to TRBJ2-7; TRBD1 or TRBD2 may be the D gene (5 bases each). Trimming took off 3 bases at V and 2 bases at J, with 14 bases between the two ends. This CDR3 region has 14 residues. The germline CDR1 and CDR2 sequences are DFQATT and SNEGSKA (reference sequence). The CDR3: CSASRGEKAYEQYF. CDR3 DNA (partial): TGCAGTGCTAGTCGAGGGGAAAAAGCCTACGAG.

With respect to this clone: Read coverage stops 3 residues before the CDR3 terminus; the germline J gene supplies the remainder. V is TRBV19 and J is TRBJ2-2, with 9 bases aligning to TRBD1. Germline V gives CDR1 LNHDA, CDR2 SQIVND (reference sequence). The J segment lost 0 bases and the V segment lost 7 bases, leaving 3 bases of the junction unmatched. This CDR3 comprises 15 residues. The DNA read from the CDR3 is TGTGCCAGTATGGGACAGGGATCGAACACCGGGGAG. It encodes CASMGQGSNTGE. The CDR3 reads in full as CASMGQGSNTGELFF.

The CDR3 protein is CASSYLETGRTQYF. The part of the CDR3 DNA that was read is TGTGCCAGCAGTTATCTTGAGACAGGGAGGACC. This rearrangement joins TRBV6-2 or TRBV6-3 to TRBJ2-5; TRBD1 aligns across 7 bases. The sequenced fragment ends 3 residues before the CDR3 boundary, so the rest is inferred from the germline J gene. The CDR3 totals 14 residues. Germline V gene data show CDR1 as MNHEY and CDR2 as SVGEGT. Losses at the gene ends were 3 bases for V and 7 bases for J; bases not matched to a gene: 8.

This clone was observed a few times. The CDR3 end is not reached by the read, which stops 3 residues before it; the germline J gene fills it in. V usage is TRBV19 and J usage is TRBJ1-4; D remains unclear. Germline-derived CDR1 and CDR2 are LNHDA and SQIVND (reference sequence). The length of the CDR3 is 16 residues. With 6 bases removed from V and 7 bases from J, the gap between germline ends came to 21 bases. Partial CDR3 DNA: TGTGCCAGTAGAAACTCTCCCGGGGAAGCCAGTGAAAAA. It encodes CASRNSPGEASEK. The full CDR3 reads CASRNSPGEASEKLFF. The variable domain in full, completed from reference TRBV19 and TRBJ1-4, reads DGGITQSPKYLFRKEGQNVTLSCEQNLNHDAMYWYRQDPGQGLRLIYYSQIVNDFQKGDIAEGYSVSREKKESFPLTVTSAQKNPTAFYLCASRNSPGEASEKLFFGSGTQLSVL.

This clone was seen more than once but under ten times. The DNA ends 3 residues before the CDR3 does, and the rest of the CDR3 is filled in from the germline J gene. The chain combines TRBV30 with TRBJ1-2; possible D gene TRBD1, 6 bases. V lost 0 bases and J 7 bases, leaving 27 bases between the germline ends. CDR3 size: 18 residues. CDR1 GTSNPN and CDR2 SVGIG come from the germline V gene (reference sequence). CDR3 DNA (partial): TGTGCCTGGAGTGTTATAAGGCGGACAGCAAATGTGATGTCTGGC. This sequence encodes CAWSVIRRTANVMSG. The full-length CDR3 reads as CAWSVIRRTANVMSGYTF.

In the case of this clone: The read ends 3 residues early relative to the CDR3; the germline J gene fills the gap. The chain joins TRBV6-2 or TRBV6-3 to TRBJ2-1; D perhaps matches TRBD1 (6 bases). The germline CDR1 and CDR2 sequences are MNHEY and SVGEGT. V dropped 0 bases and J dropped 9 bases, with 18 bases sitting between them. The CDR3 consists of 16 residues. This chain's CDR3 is CASSYSMSGTPSEQFF. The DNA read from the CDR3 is TGTGCCAGCAGTTACTCGATGTCCGGGACACCAAGTGAG.

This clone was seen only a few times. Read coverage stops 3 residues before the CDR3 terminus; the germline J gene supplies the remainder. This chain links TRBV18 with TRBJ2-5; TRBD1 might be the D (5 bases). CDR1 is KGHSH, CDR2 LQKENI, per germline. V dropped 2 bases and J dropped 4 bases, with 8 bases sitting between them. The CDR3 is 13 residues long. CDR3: CASSPVQAETQYF. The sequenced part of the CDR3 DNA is TGTGCCAGCTCACCAGTACAGGCAGAGACC.

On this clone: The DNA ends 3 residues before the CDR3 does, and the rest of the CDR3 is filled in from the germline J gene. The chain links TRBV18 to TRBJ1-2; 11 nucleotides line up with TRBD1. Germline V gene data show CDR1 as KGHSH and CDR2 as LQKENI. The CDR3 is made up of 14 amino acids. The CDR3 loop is CASSPVDRGHGYTF. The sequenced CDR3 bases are TGTGCCAGCTCACCAGTGGACAGGGGGCACGGC.

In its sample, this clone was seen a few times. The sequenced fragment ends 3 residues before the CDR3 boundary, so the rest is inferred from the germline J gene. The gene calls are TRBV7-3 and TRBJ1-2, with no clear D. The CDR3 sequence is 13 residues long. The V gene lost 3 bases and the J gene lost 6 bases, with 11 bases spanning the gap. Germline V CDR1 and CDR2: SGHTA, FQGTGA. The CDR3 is CASSFPKMDGYTF. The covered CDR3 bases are TGTGCCAGCAGCTTTCCTAAAATGGATGGC.

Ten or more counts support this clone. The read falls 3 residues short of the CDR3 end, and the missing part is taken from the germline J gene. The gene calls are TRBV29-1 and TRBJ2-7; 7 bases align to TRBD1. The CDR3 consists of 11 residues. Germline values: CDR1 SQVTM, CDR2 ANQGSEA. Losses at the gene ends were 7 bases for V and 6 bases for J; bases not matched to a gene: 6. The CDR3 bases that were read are TGCAGCGATATGACAGGGACCGAG. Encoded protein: CSDMTGTE. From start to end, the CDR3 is CSDMTGTEQYF.

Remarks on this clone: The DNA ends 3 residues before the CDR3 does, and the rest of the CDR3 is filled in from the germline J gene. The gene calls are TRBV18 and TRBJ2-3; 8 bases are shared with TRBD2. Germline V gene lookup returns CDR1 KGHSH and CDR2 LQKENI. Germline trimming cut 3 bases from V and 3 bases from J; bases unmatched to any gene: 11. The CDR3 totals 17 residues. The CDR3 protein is CASSPIAGRELTDTQYF. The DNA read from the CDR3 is TGTGCCAGCTCACCTATAGCGGGGAGGGAATTGACAGATACG. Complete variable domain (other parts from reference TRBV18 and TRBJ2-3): NAGVMQNPRHLVRRRGQEARLRCSPMKGHSHVYWYRQLPEEGLKFMVYLQKENIIDESGMPKERFSAEFPKEGPSILRIQQVVRGDSAAYFCASSPIAGRELTDTQYFGPGTRLTVL.

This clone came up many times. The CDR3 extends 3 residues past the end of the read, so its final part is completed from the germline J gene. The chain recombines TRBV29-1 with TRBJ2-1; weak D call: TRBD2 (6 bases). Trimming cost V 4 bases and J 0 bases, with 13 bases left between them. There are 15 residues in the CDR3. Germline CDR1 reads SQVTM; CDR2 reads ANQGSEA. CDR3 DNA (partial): TGCAGCGTTGCGGGGGAAAGGGACTCCTACAATGAG. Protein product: CSVAGERDSYNE. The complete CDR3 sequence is CSVAGERDSYNEQFF.

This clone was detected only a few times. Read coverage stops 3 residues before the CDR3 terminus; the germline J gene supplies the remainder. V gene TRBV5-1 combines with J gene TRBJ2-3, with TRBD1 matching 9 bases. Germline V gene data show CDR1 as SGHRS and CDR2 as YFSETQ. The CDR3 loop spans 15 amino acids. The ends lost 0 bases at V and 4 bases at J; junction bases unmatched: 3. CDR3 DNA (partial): TGCGCCAGCAGCTTGGGGGACAGGGATCCAGATACG. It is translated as CASSLGDRDPDT. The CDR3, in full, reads CASSLGDRDPDTQYF.

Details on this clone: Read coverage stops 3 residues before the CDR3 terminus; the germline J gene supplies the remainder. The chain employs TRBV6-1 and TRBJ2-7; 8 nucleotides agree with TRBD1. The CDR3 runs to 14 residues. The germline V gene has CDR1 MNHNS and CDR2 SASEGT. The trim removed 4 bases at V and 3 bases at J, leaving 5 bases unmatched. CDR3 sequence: CASSVWDRNYEQYF. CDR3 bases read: TGTGCCAGCAGTGTTTGGGACAGGAACTACGAG.

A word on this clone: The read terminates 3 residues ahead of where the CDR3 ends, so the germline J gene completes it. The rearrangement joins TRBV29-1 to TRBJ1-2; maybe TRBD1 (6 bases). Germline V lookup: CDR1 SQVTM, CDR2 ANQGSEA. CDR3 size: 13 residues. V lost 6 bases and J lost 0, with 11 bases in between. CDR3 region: CSVRDTANYGYTF. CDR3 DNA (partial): TGCAGCGTCCGGGACACTGCTAACTATGGC. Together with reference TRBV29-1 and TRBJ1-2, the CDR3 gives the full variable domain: SAVISQKPSRDICQRGTSLTIQCQVDSQVTMMFWYRQQPGQSLTLIATANQGSEATYESGFVIDKFPISRPNLTFSTLTVSNMSPEDSSIYLCSVRDTANYGYTFGSGTRLTVV.

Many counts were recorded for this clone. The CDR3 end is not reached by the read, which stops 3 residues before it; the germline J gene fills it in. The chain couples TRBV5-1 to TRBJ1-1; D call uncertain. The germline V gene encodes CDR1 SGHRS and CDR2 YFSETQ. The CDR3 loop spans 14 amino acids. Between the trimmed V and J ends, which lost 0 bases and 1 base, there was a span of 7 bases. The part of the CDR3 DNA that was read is TGCGCCAGCAGCTTGGCCGCAGGGAACACTGAA. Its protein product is CASSLAAGNTE. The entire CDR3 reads CASSLAAGNTEAFF.

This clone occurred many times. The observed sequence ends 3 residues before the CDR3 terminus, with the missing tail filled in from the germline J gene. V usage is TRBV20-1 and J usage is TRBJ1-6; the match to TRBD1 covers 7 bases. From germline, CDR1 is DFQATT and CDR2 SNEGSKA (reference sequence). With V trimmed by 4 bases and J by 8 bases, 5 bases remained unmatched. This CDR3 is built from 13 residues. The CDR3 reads CSATGTVDSPLHF. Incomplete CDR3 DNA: TGCAGTGCTACCGGGACAGTCGATTCACCC.

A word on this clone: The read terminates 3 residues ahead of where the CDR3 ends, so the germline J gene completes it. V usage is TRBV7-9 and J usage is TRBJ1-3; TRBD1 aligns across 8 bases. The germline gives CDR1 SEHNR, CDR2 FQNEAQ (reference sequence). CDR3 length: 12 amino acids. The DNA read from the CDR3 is TGTGCCAGCAGCTCCTCGACAGGGGCA. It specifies CASSSSTGA. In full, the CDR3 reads CASSSSTGAIYF.

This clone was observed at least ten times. The CDR3 sequence is CASSLSTYEQYF. The CDR3 DNA, read in part, is TGTGCCAGCAGCTTATCTACCTACGAG. V is TRBV5-6 and J is TRBJ2-7; no reliable D call. The read stops 3 residues short of the end of the CDR3; the missing end is completed from the germline J gene. Germline V gene data show CDR1 as SGHDT and CDR2 as YYEEEE. This CDR3 has 12 amino acids. Trimming cost V 2 bases and J 2 bases, with 5 bases left between them.

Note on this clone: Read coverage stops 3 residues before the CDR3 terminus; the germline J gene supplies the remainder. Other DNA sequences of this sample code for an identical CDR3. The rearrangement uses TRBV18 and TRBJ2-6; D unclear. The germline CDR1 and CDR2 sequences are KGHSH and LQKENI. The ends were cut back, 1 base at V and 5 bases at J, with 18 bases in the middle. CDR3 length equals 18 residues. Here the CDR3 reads CASSPQQAPLYRANVLTF. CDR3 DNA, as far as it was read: TGTGCCAGCTCACCACAGCAGGCTCCACTTTATAGGGCCAACGTC.

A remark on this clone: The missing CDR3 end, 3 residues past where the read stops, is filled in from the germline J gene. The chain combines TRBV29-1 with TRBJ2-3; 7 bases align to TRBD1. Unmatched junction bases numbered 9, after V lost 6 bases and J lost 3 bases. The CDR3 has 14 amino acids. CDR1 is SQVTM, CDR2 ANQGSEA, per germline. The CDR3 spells CSVDRDPRTDTQYF. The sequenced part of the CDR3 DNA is TGCAGCGTCGACAGGGACCCCCGGACAGATACG.

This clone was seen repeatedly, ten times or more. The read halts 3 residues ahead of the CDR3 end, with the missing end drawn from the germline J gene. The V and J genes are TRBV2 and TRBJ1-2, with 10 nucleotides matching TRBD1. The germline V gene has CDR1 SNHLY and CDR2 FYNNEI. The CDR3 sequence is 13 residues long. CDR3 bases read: TGTGCCAGCAGTCCCGACAGGGGGCACGGC. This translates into CASSPDRGHG. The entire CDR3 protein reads CASSPDRGHGYTF.

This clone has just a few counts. Partial CDR3 DNA: TGTGCCAGCAGTGGGGGACAGGGAAGCGCAGATACG. It specifies CASSGGQGSADT. The whole CDR3 sequence is CASSGGQGSADTQYF. This chain connects TRBV2 to TRBJ2-3, with 9 bases matching TRBD1. The CDR3 end is not reached by the read, which stops 3 residues before it; the germline J gene fills it in. The CDR3 is 15 residues long. Germline assignment: CDR1 SNHLY and CDR2 FYNNEI. J gave up 4 bases and V 4 bases, and 6 bases lay outside the gene matches.

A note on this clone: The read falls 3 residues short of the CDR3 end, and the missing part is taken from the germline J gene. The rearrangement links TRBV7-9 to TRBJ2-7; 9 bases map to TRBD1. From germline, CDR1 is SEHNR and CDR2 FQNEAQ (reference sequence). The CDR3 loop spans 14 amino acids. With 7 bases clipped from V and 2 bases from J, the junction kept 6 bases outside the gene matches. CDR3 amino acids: CASIGTGRTYEQYF. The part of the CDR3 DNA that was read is TGTGCCAGCATCGGGACAGGGCGCACCTACGAG.

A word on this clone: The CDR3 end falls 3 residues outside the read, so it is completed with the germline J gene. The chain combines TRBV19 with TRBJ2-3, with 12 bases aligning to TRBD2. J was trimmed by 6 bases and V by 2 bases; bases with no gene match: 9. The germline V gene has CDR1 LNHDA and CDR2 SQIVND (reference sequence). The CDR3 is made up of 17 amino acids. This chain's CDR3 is CASSIQASGGVGDTQYF. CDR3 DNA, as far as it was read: TGTGCCAGTAGTATACAGGCTAGCGGGGGGGTCGGGGATACG.

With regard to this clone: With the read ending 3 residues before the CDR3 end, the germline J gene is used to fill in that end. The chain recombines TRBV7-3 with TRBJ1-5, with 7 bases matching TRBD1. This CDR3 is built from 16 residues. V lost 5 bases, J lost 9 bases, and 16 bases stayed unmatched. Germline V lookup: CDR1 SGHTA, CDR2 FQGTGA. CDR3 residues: CASSPSPGTAKGPQHF. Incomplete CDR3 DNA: TGTGCCAGCAGCCCCTCACCGGGGACAGCCAAGGGGCCC. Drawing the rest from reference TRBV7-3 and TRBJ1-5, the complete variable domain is GAGVSQTPSNKVTEKGKYVELRCDPISGHTALYWYRQSLGQGPEFLIYFQGTGAADDSGLPNDRFFAVRPEGSVSTLKIQRTERGDSAVYLCASSPSPGTAKGPQHFGDGTRLSIL.